This TCR beta chain is drawn from a study of shared clonotypes between healthy human individuals. CD45RA+ naive and CD45RA-negative memory subsets were separated from CD4+ cells. Concerning this clone: Its cognate antigen is unknown. The same CDR3 also results from other DNA sequences found in this sample.

Germline V gives CDR1 MDHEN, CDR2 SYDVKM. This CDR3 is 14 amino acids long. The ends lost 4 bases at V and 2 bases at J; junction bases unmatched: 2. Findings and limits, study-wide: Clonotypes shared by all four donors outscored non-shared clonotypes in generation probability.

This was a deep-level run. Clones were read by immunoSEQ multiplex PCR, and TCRdb kept only the in-frame ones, dropping some. In the table there are approximately 2,300,000 clones, 85% to 95% of which are singletons. The source material was naive CD4+ T cells from PBMCs. Subset reported: CD45RA+ positively selected. J is TRBJ1-5 and V is TRBV28; 7 bases agree with TRBD1. This clonotype was obtained from a man aged 18-30 years in good health. Some clones in this sample may be carry-over from other donors' samples. CDR3 sequence: CASSSTGGNQPQHF. As DNA, the CDR3 is TGTGCCAGCAGTTCCACAGGGGGCAATCAGCCCCAGCATTTT.